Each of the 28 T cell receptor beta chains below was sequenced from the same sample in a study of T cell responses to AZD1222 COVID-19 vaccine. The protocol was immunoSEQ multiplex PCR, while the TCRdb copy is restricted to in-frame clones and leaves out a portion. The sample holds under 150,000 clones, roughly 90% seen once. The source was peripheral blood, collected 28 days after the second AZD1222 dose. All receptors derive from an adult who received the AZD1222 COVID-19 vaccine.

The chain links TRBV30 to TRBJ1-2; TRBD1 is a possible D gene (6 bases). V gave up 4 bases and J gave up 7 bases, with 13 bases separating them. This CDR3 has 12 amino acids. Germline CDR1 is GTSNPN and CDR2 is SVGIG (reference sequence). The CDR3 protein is CAWTGGLGGYTF. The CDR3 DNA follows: TGTGCCTGGACGGGGGGGCTGGGTGGCTACACCTTC.

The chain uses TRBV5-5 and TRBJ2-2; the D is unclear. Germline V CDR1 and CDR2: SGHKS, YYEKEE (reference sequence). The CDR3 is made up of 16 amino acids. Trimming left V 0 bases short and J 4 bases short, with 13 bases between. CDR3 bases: TGTGCCAGCAGCTTGGTGTGGGGTTACGGCACCGGGGAGCTGTTTTTT. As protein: CASSLVWGYGTGELFF.

CDR3 sequence: CASSLAGRRLEAFF. The CDR3 DNA is TGTGCCAGCAGCTTAGCGGGACGGAGACTCGAAGCTTTCTTT. The chain couples TRBV7-2 to TRBJ1-1; D possibly corresponds to TRBD1 (5 bases). The germline CDR1 and CDR2 sequences are SGHTA and FQGNSA. The V end was cut by 0 bases, the J end by 8 bases, with 13 bases between. CDR3 length: 14 amino acids. Variable domain in full (rest from reference TRBV7-2 and TRBJ1-1): GAGVSQSPSNKVTEKGKDVELRCDPISGHTALYWYRQSLGQGLEFLIYFQGNSAPDKSGLPSDRFSAERTGGSVSTLTIQRTQQEDSAVYLCASSLAGRRLEAFFGQGTRLTVV.

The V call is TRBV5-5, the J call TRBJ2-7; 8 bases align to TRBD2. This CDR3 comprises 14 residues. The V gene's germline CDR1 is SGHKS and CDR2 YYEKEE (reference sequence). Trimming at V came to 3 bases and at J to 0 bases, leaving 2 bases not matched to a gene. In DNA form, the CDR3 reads TGTGCCAGCAGCTGGGGGACTAGCTCCTACGAGCAGTACTTC. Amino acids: CASSWGTSSYEQYF.

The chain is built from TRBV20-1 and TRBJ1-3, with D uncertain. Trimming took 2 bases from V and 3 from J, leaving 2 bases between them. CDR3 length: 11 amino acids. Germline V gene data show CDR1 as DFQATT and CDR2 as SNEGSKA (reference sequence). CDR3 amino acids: CSARYGNTIYF. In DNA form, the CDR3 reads TGCAGTGCTAGATATGGAAACACCATATATTTT.

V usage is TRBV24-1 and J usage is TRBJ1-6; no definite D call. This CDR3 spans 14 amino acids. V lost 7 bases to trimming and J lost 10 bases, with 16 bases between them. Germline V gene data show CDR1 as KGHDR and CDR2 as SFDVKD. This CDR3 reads CATRGGAESSPLHF. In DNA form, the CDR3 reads TGTGCCACCAGGGGAGGAGCCGAGTCGTCACCCCTCCACTTT.

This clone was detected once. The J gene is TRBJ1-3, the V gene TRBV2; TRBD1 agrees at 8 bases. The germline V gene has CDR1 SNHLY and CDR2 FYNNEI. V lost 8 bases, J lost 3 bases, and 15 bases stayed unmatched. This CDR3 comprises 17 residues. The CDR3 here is CASQPRTGLIGGNTIYF. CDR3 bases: TGTGCCAGCCAACCGAGGACAGGGCTGATAGGTGGAAACACCATATATTTT.

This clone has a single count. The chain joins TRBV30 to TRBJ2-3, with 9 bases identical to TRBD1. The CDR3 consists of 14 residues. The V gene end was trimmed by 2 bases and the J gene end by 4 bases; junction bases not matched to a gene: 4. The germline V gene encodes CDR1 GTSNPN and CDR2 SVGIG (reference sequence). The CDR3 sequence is CAWSKGQGADTQYF. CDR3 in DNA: TGTGCCTGGAGTAAGGGACAGGGCGCAGATACGCAGTATTTT. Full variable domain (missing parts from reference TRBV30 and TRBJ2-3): SQTIHQWPATLVQPVGSPLSLECTVEGTSNPNLYWYRQAAGRGLQLLFYSVGIGQISSEVPQNLSASRPQDRQFILSSKKLLLSDSGFYLCAWSKGQGADTQYFGPGTRLTVL.

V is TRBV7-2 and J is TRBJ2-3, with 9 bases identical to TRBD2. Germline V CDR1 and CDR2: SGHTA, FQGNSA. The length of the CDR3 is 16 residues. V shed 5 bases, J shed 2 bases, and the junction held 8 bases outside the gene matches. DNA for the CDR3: TGTGCCAGCAGCCCTAGAGCGGGAGGTGACACAGATACGCAGTATTTT. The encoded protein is CASSPRAGGDTDTQYF.

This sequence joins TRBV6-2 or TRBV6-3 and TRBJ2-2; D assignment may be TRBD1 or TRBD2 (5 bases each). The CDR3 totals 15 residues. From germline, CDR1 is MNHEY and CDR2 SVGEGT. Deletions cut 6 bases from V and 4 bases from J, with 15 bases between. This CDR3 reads CASSDPGRLTGELFF. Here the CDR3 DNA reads TGTGCCAGCAGCGACCCGGGACGGCTCACCGGGGAGCTGTTTTTT.

CDR3 DNA sequence: TGTGCCAGCAGCTCCAGGGGACAGGGGTTAGTCGAGCAGTACTTC. Its translation is CASSSRGQGLVEQYF. This rearrangement joins TRBV7-9 to TRBJ2-7, with 10 bases fitting TRBD1. V was clipped by 4 bases and J by 6 bases; unmatched bases: 9. The germline V gene encodes CDR1 SEHNR and CDR2 FQNEAQ (reference sequence). The CDR3 sequence is 15 residues long.

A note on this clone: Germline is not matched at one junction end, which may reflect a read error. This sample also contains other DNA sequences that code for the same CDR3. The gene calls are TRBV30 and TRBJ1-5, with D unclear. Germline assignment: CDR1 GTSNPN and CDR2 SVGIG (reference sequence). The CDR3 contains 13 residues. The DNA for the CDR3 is TGCGCCTGGAGTGTAGGAAAGAATCAGCCCCAGCATTTT. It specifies CAWSVGKNQPQHF.

The CDR3 loop reads CASSPQAGQVMDSPLHF. In DNA form, the CDR3 reads TGCGCCAGCAGCCCGCAAGCAGGGCAGGTTATGGATTCACCCCTCCACTTT. V and J are TRBV4-3 and TRBJ1-6, with D possibly TRBD1 on 5 matching bases. V lost 4 bases and J lost 8, with 21 bases in between. This CDR3 spans 17 amino acids. Germline V gives CDR1 LGHNA, CDR2 YSLEER.

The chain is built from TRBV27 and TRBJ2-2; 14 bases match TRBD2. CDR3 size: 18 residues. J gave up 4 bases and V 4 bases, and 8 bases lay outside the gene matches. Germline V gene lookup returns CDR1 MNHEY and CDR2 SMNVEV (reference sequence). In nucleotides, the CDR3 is TGTGCCAGCAGTTCCGGGGGACTAGCGGGGGCTCCCACCGGGGAGCTGTTTTTT. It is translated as CASSSGGLAGAPTGELFF.

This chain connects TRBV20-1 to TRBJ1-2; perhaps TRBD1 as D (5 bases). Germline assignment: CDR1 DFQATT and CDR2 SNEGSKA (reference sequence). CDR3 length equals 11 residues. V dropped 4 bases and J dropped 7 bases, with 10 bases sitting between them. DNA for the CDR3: TGCAGTGCTACACAGGAGAGTGGCTACACCTTC. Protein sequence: CSATQESGYTF.

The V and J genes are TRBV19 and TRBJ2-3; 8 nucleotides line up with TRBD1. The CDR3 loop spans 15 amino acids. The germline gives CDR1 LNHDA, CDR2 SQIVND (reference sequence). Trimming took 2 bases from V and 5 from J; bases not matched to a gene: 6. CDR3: CASSIHQGALDTQYF. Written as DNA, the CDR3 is TGTGCCAGTAGTATACACCAGGGGGCGTTAGATACGCAGTATTTT.

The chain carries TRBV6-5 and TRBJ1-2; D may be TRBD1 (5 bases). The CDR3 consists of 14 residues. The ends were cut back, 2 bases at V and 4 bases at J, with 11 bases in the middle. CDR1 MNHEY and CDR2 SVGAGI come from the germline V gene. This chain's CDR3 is CASSYGDGPYGYTF. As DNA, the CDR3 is TGTGCCAGCAGTTACGGGGACGGTCCCTATGGCTACACCTTC.

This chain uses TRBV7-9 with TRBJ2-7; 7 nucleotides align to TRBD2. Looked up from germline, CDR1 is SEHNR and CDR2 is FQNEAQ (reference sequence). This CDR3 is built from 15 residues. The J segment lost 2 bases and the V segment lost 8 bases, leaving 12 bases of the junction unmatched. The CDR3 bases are TGTGCCAGCGCTGGGGAGGGGCAAAGGACCTACGAGCAGTACTTC. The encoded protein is CASAGEGQRTYEQYF. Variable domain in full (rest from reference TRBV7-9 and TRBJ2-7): DTGVSQNPRHKITKRGQNVTFRCDPISEHNRLYWYRQTLGQGPEFLTYFQNEAQLEKSRLLSDRFSAERPKGSFSTLEIQRTEQGDSAMYLCASAGEGQRTYEQYFGPGTRLTVT.

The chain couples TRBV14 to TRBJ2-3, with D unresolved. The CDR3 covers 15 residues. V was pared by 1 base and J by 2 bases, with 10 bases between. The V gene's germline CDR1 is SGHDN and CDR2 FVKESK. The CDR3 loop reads CASSQGPVYTDTQYF. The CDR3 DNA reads TGTGCCAGCAGCCAAGGTCCCGTTTACACAGATACGCAGTATTTT.

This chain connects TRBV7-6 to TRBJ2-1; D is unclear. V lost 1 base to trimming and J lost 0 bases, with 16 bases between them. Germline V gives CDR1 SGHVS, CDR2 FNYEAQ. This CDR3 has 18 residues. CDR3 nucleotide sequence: TGTGCCAGCAGCTTAGAAGATCCAGCAACTAACTCCTACAATGAGCAGTTCTTC. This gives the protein CASSLEDPATNSYNEQFF.

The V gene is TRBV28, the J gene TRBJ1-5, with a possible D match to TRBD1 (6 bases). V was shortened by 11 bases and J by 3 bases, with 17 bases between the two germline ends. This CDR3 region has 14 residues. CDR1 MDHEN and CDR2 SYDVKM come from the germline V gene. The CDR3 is CAAELTGTNQPQHF. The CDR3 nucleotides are TGTGCCGCCGAACTTACAGGGACCAATCAGCCCCAGCATTTT. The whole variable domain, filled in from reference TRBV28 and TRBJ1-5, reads DVKVTQSSRYLVKRTGEKVFLECVQDMDHENMFWYRQDPGLGLRLIYFSYDVKMKEKGDIPEGYSVSREKKERFSLILESASTNQTSMYLCAAELTGTNQPQHFGDGTRLSIL.

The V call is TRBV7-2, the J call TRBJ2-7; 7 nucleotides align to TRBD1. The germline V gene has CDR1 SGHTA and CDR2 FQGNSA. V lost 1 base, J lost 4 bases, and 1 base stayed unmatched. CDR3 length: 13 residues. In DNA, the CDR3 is TGTGCCAGCAGCTTAGTGACAGGGTACGAGCAGTACTTC. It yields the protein CASSLVTGYEQYF. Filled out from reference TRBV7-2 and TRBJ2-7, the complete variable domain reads GAGVSQSPSNKVTEKGKDVELRCDPISGHTALYWYRQSLGQGLEFLIYFQGNSAPDKSGLPSDRFSAERTGGSVSTLTIQRTQQEDSAVYLCASSLVTGYEQYFGPGTRLTVT.

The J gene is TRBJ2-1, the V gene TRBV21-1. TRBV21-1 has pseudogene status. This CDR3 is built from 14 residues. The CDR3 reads CASSIPGAYNEQFF. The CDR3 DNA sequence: TGTGCCAGCAGCATACCAGGAGCCTACAATGAGCAGTTCTTC.

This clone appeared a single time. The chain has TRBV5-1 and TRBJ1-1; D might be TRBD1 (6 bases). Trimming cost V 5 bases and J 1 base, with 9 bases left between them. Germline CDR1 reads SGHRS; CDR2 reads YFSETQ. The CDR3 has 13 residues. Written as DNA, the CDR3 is TGCGCCAGCAGTGGACAGCGGAACACTGAAGCTTTCTTT. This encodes CASSGQRNTEAFF.

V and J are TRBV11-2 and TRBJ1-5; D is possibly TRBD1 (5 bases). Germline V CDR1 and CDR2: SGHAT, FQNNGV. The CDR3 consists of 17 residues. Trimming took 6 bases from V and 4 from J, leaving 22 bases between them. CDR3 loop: CASSGGAPNVGNQPQHF. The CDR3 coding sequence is TGTGCCAGCAGTGGAGGGGCCCCGAACGTAGGAAATCAGCCCCAGCATTTT.

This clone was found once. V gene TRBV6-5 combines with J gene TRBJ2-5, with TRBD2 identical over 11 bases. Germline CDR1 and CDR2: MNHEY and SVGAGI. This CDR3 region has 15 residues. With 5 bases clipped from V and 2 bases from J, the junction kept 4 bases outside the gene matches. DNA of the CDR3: TGTGCCAGCAGTCTTGGACTAGCGGGTCAAGAGACCCAGTACTTC. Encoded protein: CASSLGLAGQETQYF.

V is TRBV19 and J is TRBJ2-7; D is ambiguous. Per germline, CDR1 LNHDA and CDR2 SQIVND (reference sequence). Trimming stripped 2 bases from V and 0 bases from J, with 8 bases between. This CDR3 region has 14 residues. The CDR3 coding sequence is TGTGCCAGTAGTATAAGGCTACTCTCCTACGAGCAGTACTTC. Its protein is CASSIRLLSYEQYF.

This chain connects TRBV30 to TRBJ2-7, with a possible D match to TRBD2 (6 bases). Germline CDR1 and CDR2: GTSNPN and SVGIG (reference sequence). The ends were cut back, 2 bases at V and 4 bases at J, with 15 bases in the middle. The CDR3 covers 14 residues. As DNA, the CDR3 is TGTGCCTGGAGTCGGGACCGGGGGAGGTACGAGCAGTACTTC. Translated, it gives CAWSRDRGRYEQYF.